A single sample is the source of the 31 T cell receptor beta chains below, sequenced in a study of beta chain features in type 1 diabetes. General observations from the study: Significant though moderate, a shortening of TCRB CDR3s appeared in all four CD4+ subsets of Type 1 diabetes patients.

Since all of the isolated RNA was reverse transcribed, expressed TCRB transcripts were what got sequenced. TCRdb's table, derived via immunoSEQ multiplex PCR, lists solely in-frame clones and lacks some. The table has roughly 300,000 clones, around an eighth seen once. These receptors have no identified antigens. The sample taken for sequencing was naive CD4+ T cells from blood. These receptors were collected from a young man with type 1 diabetes.

Notes on this clone: The identical CDR3 is also encoded by other nucleotide sequences in the sample. The chain employs TRBV10-3 and TRBJ2-7; no reliable D call. CDR3 size: 11 residues. V dropped 6 bases and J dropped 1 base, with 4 bases sitting between them. Germline CDR1 reads ENHRY; CDR2 reads SYGVKD. The CDR3 region has the DNA TGTGCCATCAGATCATCCTACGAGCAGTACTTC. This encodes CAIRSSYEQYF.

This clone was observed a single time. The rearrangement uses TRBV28 and TRBJ1-4; TRBD1 matches 7 bases. V lost 4 bases to trimming and J lost 0 bases; unmatched junction nucleotides: 17. The CDR3 runs to 20 residues. CDR1 is MDHEN, CDR2 SYDVKM, per germline. The chain's CDR3 is CASSWGTAGILSPTNEKLFF. The CDR3 bases are TGTGCCAGCAGTTGGGGGACAGCTGGTATCCTGAGTCCAACTAATGAAAAACTGTTTTTT.

This rearrangement joins TRBV7-9 to TRBJ1-2; the D is unclear. CDR1 SEHNR and CDR2 FQNEAQ come from the germline V gene (reference sequence). V was clipped by 5 bases and J by 8 bases, with 12 bases between them. This CDR3 comprises 12 residues. Here the CDR3 DNA reads TGTGCCAGCAGCCCATCTGTGAGCGGCTACACCTTC. It yields the protein CASSPSVSGYTF.

This clone was counted only a few times. The CDR3 spells CASGRNTDTQYF. DNA of the CDR3: TGTGCCAGCGGGAGGAACACAGATACGCAGTATTTT. The V gene is TRBV6-1, the J gene TRBJ2-3; possibly TRBD2 for D (6 bases). Trimming stripped 8 bases from V and 2 bases from J, with 8 bases between. The CDR3 has 12 amino acids. Germline V gene data show CDR1 as MNHNS and CDR2 as SASEGT.

The CDR3 here is CATSSPGLLNEQFF. The DNA for the CDR3 is TGTGCCACCAGCAGTCCGGGACTTCTCAATGAGCAGTTCTTC. This chain links TRBV15 with TRBJ2-1, with a weak D call TRBD2 (6 bases). This CDR3 has 14 amino acids. Germline CDR1 LNHNV, CDR2 YYDKDF (reference sequence). V was shortened by 3 bases and J by 6 bases, with 12 bases between the two germline ends.

The chain joins TRBV7-9 to TRBJ2-1, with TRBD2 matching 11 bases. The length of the CDR3 is 15 residues. Germline values: CDR1 SEHNR, CDR2 FQNEAQ (reference sequence). With V trimmed by 5 bases and J by 6 bases, 6 bases remained unmatched. In DNA, the CDR3 is TGTGCCAGCAGCCCCGGGACTAGCGGAATCAATGAGCAGTTCTTC. As protein: CASSPGTSGINEQFF.

The V and J genes are TRBV4-3 and TRBJ2-6; TRBD1 matches at 9 bases. The germline CDR1 and CDR2 sequences are LGHNA and YSLEER. V shed 0 bases, J shed 0 bases, and the junction held 6 bases outside the gene matches. This CDR3 region has 19 residues. As DNA, the CDR3 is TGCGCCAGCAGCCAAGATGTCGGGACAGGGTTCTCTGGGGCCAACGTCCTGACTTTC. The encoded protein is CASSQDVGTGFSGANVLTF.

The chain joins TRBV9 to TRBJ2-7; 11 nucleotides agree with TRBD2. CDR1 and CDR2 from the germline V gene are SGDLS and YYNGEE. This CDR3 contains 16 residues. The ends lost 2 bases at V and 0 bases at J; junction bases unmatched: 4. This chain's CDR3 is CASSVGLAGSSYEQYF. In DNA form, the CDR3 reads TGTGCCAGCAGCGTCGGACTAGCGGGCAGCTCCTACGAGCAGTACTTC.

This clone was counted between two and nine times. The chain recombines TRBV7-9 with TRBJ2-7; no clear D. The CDR3 runs 11 residues. V gave up 3 bases and J gave up 6 bases, with 6 bases separating them. Germline loops: CDR1 SEHNR, CDR2 FQNEAQ (reference sequence). The CDR3 nucleotides read TGTGCCAGCAGCTTCGGGTCCGAGCAGTACTTC. Translated: CASSFGSEQYF.

This clone was counted between two and nine times. This chain links TRBV28 with TRBJ1-1; D unclear. CDR1 and CDR2 (germline): MDHEN, SYDVKM. Trimming removed 6 bases from V and 2 bases from J, with 13 bases in between. CDR3 length: 14 residues. In DNA form, the CDR3 reads TGTGCCAGCAGACTCTACGGAGGCAACACTGAAGCTTTCTTT. It yields the protein CASRLYGGNTEAFF.

This clone turned up a few times. The rearrangement joins TRBV29-1 to TRBJ1-2; no definite D call. V gave up 4 bases and J gave up 2 bases, with 8 bases separating them. Per the germline V gene, CDR1 is SQVTM and CDR2 is ANQGSEA. This CDR3 has 12 residues. The CDR3 sequence: CSVVVKNYGYTF. The CDR3 nucleotides are TGCAGCGTTGTAGTCAAGAACTATGGCTACACCTTC.

The chain carries TRBV7-9 and TRBJ2-7; tentative D call: TRBD2 (5 bases). Germline-derived CDR1 and CDR2 are SEHNR and FQNEAQ (reference sequence). CDR3 length: 13 amino acids. V lost 5 bases and J 3 bases, leaving 11 bases between the germline ends. The CDR3 nucleotides are TGTGCCAGCAGCCAAACTAGGAGCTACGAGCAGTACTTC. Its protein is CASSQTRSYEQYF.

This clone has just a few counts. V and J are TRBV7-2 and TRBJ2-3, with 9 bases matching TRBD2. The germline gives CDR1 SGHTA, CDR2 FQGNSA. Germline trimming cut 5 bases from V and 0 bases from J; bases unmatched to any gene: 6. The CDR3 consists of 16 residues. CDR3 sequence: CASSTHSGGSTDTQYF. Written as DNA, the CDR3 is TGTGCCAGCAGCACTCATAGCGGGGGTAGCACAGATACGCAGTATTTT.

The chain uses TRBV7-7 and TRBJ2-5; D unresolved. CDR1 is SSHAT and CDR2 is FNYEAQ in the germline V gene (reference sequence). V was cut by 5 bases and J by 4 bases, with 5 bases left in between. The CDR3 loop spans 11 amino acids. In nucleotides, the CDR3 is TGTGCCAGCAGCGCCGGAGAGACCCAGTACTTC. Its translation: CASSAGETQYF.

CDR3 nucleotides: TGCAGCGTTCTGGACAGCACCTACGAGCAGTACTTC. This translates into CSVLDSTYEQYF. The chain couples TRBV29-1 to TRBJ2-7; D may be TRBD1 (6 bases). Germline V gene lookup returns CDR1 SQVTM and CDR2 ANQGSEA. The CDR3 is made up of 12 amino acids. Trimming stripped 5 bases from V and 2 bases from J, with 10 bases between.

The V call is TRBV29-1, the J call TRBJ2-7; tentatively, D is TRBD1 (6 bases). Germline lookup yields CDR1 SQVTM and CDR2 ANQGSEA. Trimming shortened V by 7 bases and J by 3 bases, and 13 bases separated the two germline ends. This CDR3 contains 12 residues. As DNA, the CDR3 is TGCAGCGCCCGACAGGAAAACTACGAGCAGTACTTC. Amino acids: CSARQENYEQYF.

The chain has TRBV2 and TRBJ1-1; TRBD1 is a possible D gene (5 bases). Germline lookup yields CDR1 SNHLY and CDR2 FYNNEI. Trimming shortened V by 4 bases and J by 3 bases, and 12 bases separated the two germline ends. The CDR3 consists of 14 residues. The CDR3 sequence: CASSGQGGDTEAFF. DNA for the CDR3: TGTGCCAGCAGTGGTCAGGGAGGCGACACTGAAGCTTTCTTT.

This clone appeared a few times. The gene calls are TRBV7-2 and TRBJ2-1; TRBD2 matches 7 bases. This CDR3 is 15 amino acids long. Trimming took 5 bases from V and 4 from J; bases not matched to a gene: 8. Germline CDR1 reads SGHTA; CDR2 reads FQGNSA. CDR3 coding DNA: TGTGCCAGCAGCCGAGAGGGACTAAATTACAATGAGCAGTTCTTC. Residues: CASSREGLNYNEQFF.

The chain recombines TRBV28 with TRBJ1-2, with 12 nucleotides matching TRBD1. The CDR3 spans 16 residues. In germline, CDR1 is MDHEN, CDR2 SYDVKM. Losses at the gene ends were 6 bases for V and 2 bases for J; bases not matched to a gene: 7. The CDR3 DNA follows: TGTGCCAGCAGGGGGGGACAGGGGGCGAAGAACTATGGCTACACCTTC. Translating it yields CASRGGQGAKNYGYTF.

The V gene is TRBV14, the J gene TRBJ2-1, with 9 positions matching TRBD1. This CDR3 is 16 amino acids long. The V segment lost 4 bases and the J segment 9 bases; nucleotides outside the gene matches: 13. The germline V gene encodes CDR1 SGHDN and CDR2 FVKESK. The CDR3 sequence is CASSLSEGTGIVEQFF. In DNA, the CDR3 is TGTGCCAGCAGCCTTTCAGAGGGGACAGGGATCGTTGAGCAGTTCTTC.

The chain links TRBV7-3 to TRBJ2-2; D is unresolved. V lost 2 bases, J lost 7 bases, and 2 bases lay in between. The germline gives CDR1 SGHTA, CDR2 FQGTGA. This CDR3 comprises 11 residues. CDR3 residues: CASSLHGELFF. DNA for the CDR3: TGTGCCAGCAGCTTACACGGGGAGCTGTTTTTT.

V usage is TRBV19 and J usage is TRBJ1-1, with D tentatively TRBD1 (6 bases). Germline CDR1 LNHDA, CDR2 SQIVND (reference sequence). The CDR3 is 13 residues long. With 5 bases removed from V and 4 bases from J, the gap between germline ends came to 11 bases. The CDR3 region is CASSSTGLTEAFF. DNA of the CDR3: TGTGCCAGTAGTTCCACAGGGCTCACTGAAGCTTTCTTT. Filled out from reference TRBV19 and TRBJ1-1, the complete variable domain reads DGGITQSPKYLFRKEGQNVTLSCEQNLNHDAMYWYRQDPGQGLRLIYYSQIVNDFQKGDIAEGYSVSREKKESFPLTVTSAQKNPTAFYLCASSSTGLTEAFFGQGTRLTVV.

The chain uses TRBV5-1 and TRBJ2-1, with TRBD2 identical over 13 bases. The CDR3 totals 17 residues. J was trimmed by 0 bases and V by 3 bases; bases with no gene match: 3. Looked up from germline, CDR1 is SGHRS and CDR2 is YFSETQ. CDR3 protein: CASSSGLAGVSYNEQFF. Here the CDR3 DNA reads TGCGCCAGCAGCTCTGGACTAGCGGGGGTCTCCTACAATGAGCAGTTCTTC.

J is TRBJ2-3 and V is TRBV9; TRBD2 matches 7 bases. The length of the CDR3 is 16 residues. Unmatched junction bases numbered 7, after V lost 3 bases and J lost 0 bases. Germline V CDR1 and CDR2: SGDLS, YYNGEE. The CDR3 here is CASSARSGASTDTQYF. The CDR3 nucleotides are TGTGCCAGCAGCGCTCGAAGCGGGGCTAGCACAGATACGCAGTATTTT.

The chain is built from TRBV6-5 and TRBJ2-2; D is perhaps TRBD1 (7 bases). Trimming cost V 6 bases and J 7 bases, with 12 bases left between them. Germline V gives CDR1 MNHEY, CDR2 SVGAGI. This CDR3 has 13 amino acids. This chain's CDR3 is CASSSRGDGELFF. CDR3 nucleotides: TGTGCCAGCAGCTCCAGGGGGGACGGGGAGCTGTTTTTT.

The chain has TRBV7-2 and TRBJ1-2; 8 bases match TRBD1. Trimming at V came to 5 bases and at J to 4 bases, leaving 3 bases not matched to a gene. Germline values: CDR1 SGHTA, CDR2 FQGNSA. The CDR3 extends over 13 amino acids. CDR3 amino acids: CASSGGQGYGYTF. The CDR3 DNA reads TGTGCCAGCAGCGGCGGACAGGGCTATGGCTACACCTTC.

The chain employs TRBV5-1 and TRBJ2-3; 13 positions match TRBD2. Per the germline V gene, CDR1 is SGHRS and CDR2 is YFSETQ. CDR3 length: 14 residues. The J segment lost 2 bases and the V segment lost 8 bases, leaving 2 bases of the junction unmatched. CDR3 amino acids: CASGTSGITDTQYF. The DNA for the CDR3 is TGCGCCAGTGGGACTAGCGGGATCACAGATACGCAGTATTTT.

The chain is built from TRBV27 and TRBJ2-1, with 7 bases that match TRBD1. CDR3 size: 15 residues. V lost 7 bases and J lost 8; bases outside the gene matches: 14. CDR1 and CDR2 (germline): MNHEY, SMNVEV (reference sequence). CDR3 coding DNA: TGTGCCAGCAATGAACAGGGGATTCCCTCCGATGAGCAGTTCTTC. This encodes CASNEQGIPSDEQFF.

This CDR3 reads CASSLTGTAAYGYTF. CDR3 DNA sequence: TGTGCCAGCAGTCTCACCGGGACAGCGGCCTATGGCTACACCTTC. The V call is TRBV27, the J call TRBJ1-2, with TRBD1 matching over 7 bases. Per germline, CDR1 MNHEY and CDR2 SMNVEV (reference sequence). The V segment lost 5 bases and the J segment 4 bases; nucleotides outside the gene matches: 10. The CDR3 contains 15 residues.

This rearrangement joins TRBV9 to TRBJ2-1, with D uncertain. CDR3 size: 13 residues. Trimming removed 0 bases from V and 7 bases from J, with 8 bases in between. CDR1 SGDLS and CDR2 YYNGEE come from the germline V gene. The CDR3 bases are TGTGCCAGCAGCGTAGGGGCTGGGAATGAGCAGTTCTTC. It yields the protein CASSVGAGNEQFF.

The rearrangement uses TRBV25-1 and TRBJ2-2; TRBD1 aligns across 8 bases. V trimming: 9 bases; J trimming: 5 bases; junction bases outside the gene matches: 11. Germline assignment: CDR1 MGHDK and CDR2 SYGVNS. The CDR3 is 15 residues long. CDR3 protein: CASTDQGAWTGELFF. The CDR3 nucleotides read TGTGCCAGTACAGACCAGGGGGCATGGACCGGGGAGCTGTTTTTT.